The text below deals with one T cell receptor beta chain. The antigen remains undetermined. Making the TCR beta libraries involved quantitative 5'-RACE with molecular barcodes. TCRdb reprocessed the 5' RACE reads with MiXCR, giving one entry per CDR3 protein. The repertoire holds under 950,000 distinct CDR3 sequences, with under 20% as singletons. V dropped 7 bases and J dropped 6 bases, with 15 bases sitting between them. The CDR3 consists of 13 residues. This record belongs to a study of CD8 T cells in ankylosing spondylitis. Study-wide results and limits: Significantly higher representation of disease-linked clones was reported for matched ankylosing spondylitis synovial fluid. Apparently characteristic of ankylosing spondylitis blood was a TCR beta motif (roughly 8 highly homologous variants).

The genes are TRBV12-3 or TRBV12-4 and TRBJ1-1; D is possibly TRBD1 (6 bases). Input material: blood, either unsorted or a sorted T cell fraction (not recorded which). The receptor was derived from a male donor with ankylosing spondylitis. Here the CDR3 reads CASNTQGLAEAFF. The CDR3 coding sequence is TGTGCCAGCAATACACAGGGATTAGCTGAAGCTTTCTTT.